Below, 24 T cell receptor beta chains from the same sample are listed, as sequenced in a study of blood T cell repertoires in COVID-19. Some clones are missing from TCRdb's copy, which holds only in-frame ones; the method was immunoSEQ multiplex PCR. The sample holds roughly 180,000 clones, about 88% seen once. The source material was peripheral blood. The source of these receptors is a woman in her 30s with active or convalescent COVID-19.

The rearrangement joins TRBV5-1 to TRBJ2-7; TRBD1 might be the D (7 bases). CDR1 SGHRS and CDR2 YFSETQ come from the germline V gene. The CDR3 spans 14 residues. The V end lost 8 bases, the J end lost 3 bases, and 18 bases lay between the germline ends. CDR3 sequence (DNA): TGCGCCAGTCGGAGGGGGACAGAGAACTACGAGCAGTACTTC. Translated, it gives CASRRGTENYEQYF.

The chain combines TRBV18 with TRBJ2-7, with TRBD1 matching 9 bases. This CDR3 spans 15 amino acids. The trim removed 4 bases at V and 5 bases at J, leaving 9 bases unmatched. In germline, CDR1 is KGHSH, CDR2 LQKENI. DNA of the CDR3: TGTGCCAGCTCACGCATTACAGGGGGCAGCGACGAGCAGTACTTC. Translation gives CASSRITGGSDEQYF.

The CDR3 nucleotides read TGTGCCAGCAGCGTATCGGGTGTGAGGAACACTGAAGCTTTCTTT. It encodes CASSVSGVRNTEAFF. The chain combines TRBV9 with TRBJ1-1, with D unclear. The CDR3 runs to 15 residues. Looked up from germline, CDR1 is SGDLS and CDR2 is YYNGEE. Trimming left V 1 base short and J 1 base short, with 11 bases between.

The rearrangement joins TRBV28 to TRBJ2-3, with TRBD2 identical over 7 bases. Looked up from germline, CDR1 is MDHEN and CDR2 is SYDVKM. This CDR3 has 15 residues. V dropped 8 bases and J dropped 0; count of bases not matched to a gene: 8. The CDR3 nucleotides are TGTGCCAGCCCCCCAGCGGGGCTAAGCACAGATACGCAGTATTTT. This codes for CASPPAGLSTDTQYF. Using reference TRBV28 and TRBJ2-3 for the parts outside the CDR3, the full variable domain is DVKVTQSSRYLVKRTGEKVFLECVQDMDHENMFWYRQDPGLGLRLIYFSYDVKMKEKGDIPEGYSVSREKKERFSLILESASTNQTSMYLCASPPAGLSTDTQYFGPGTRLTVL.

This clone was found once. J is TRBJ1-3 and V is TRBV4-1; D call uncertain. Per the germline V gene, CDR1 is MGHRA and CDR2 is YSYEKL. This CDR3 has 17 amino acids. V gave up 1 base and J gave up 0 bases, with 13 bases separating them. Written as DNA, the CDR3 is TGCGCCAGCAGCCAAGTCGTCCAGAACCCCTCTGGAAACACCATATATTTT. Residues: CASSQVVQNPSGNTIYF.

This clone was counted a few times. The CDR3 loop reads CASSGTANQPQHF. The CDR3 nucleotides are TGTGCCAGTAGCGGGACAGCGAATCAGCCCCAGCATTTT. The gene calls are TRBV19 and TRBJ1-5; 7 bases match TRBD1. The germline gives CDR1 LNHDA, CDR2 SQIVND (reference sequence). V was clipped by 6 bases and J by 4 bases; unmatched bases: 3. The CDR3 is 13 amino acids.

The gene calls are TRBV5-4 and TRBJ1-2, with 9 bases identical to TRBD1. V trimming: 3 bases; J trimming: 6 bases; junction bases outside the gene matches: 9. This CDR3 has 15 residues. Germline-derived CDR1 and CDR2 are SGHNT and YYREEE (reference sequence). The CDR3 DNA is TGTGCCAGCAGCTCAGGGACAGGGTTGGGAGATGGCTACACCTTC. Residues: CASSSGTGLGDGYTF.

V is TRBV7-8 and J is TRBJ2-7; TRBD2 matches 7 bases. Germline V CDR1 and CDR2: SGHVS, FQNEAQ. With 5 bases clipped from V and 4 bases from J, the junction kept 11 bases outside the gene matches. This CDR3 has 15 residues. CDR3 sequence reads: CASSPRLAVVYEQYF. CDR3 nucleotide sequence: TGTGCCAGCAGCCCCCGACTAGCTGTGGTTTACGAGCAGTACTTC.

This rearrangement joins TRBV10-3 to TRBJ1-6; 10 bases agree with TRBD1. V lost 10 bases and J lost 4; bases outside the gene matches: 7. This CDR3 has 15 amino acids. CDR1 ENHRY and CDR2 SYGVKD come from the germline V gene. CDR3 bases: TGTGCCAGTCGACAGGGGGCCAATTATAATTCACCCCTCCACTTT. Its translation is CASRQGANYNSPLHF.

CDR3 amino acids: CASSLTGTGDFYEQYF. The DNA for the CDR3 is TGTGCCAGCAGCTTGACCGGGACAGGGGATTTCTACGAGCAGTACTTC. This chain connects TRBV5-4 to TRBJ2-7; 10 bases match TRBD1. The germline V gene encodes CDR1 SGHNT and CDR2 YYREEE (reference sequence). V was clipped by 1 base and J by 3 bases; unmatched bases: 7. The CDR3 is 16 amino acids. The full variable domain, in which reference TRBV5-4 and TRBJ2-7 provide the parts outside the CDR3, is ETGVTQSPTHLIKTRGQQVTLRCSSQSGHNTVSWYQQALGQGPQFIFQYYREEENGRGNFPPRFSGLQFPNYSSELNVNALELDDSALYLCASSLTGTGDFYEQYFGPGTRLTVT.

The V gene is TRBV30, the J gene TRBJ1-2, with 7 bases matching TRBD1. This CDR3 is built from 13 residues. With V trimmed by 2 bases and J by 8 bases, 8 bases remained unmatched. Germline V gene lookup returns CDR1 GTSNPN and CDR2 SVGIG (reference sequence). The CDR3 nucleotides read TGTGCCTGGAGTCCTGGGCAGGGGGTCGGCTACACCTTC. It yields the protein CAWSPGQGVGYTF.

V and J are TRBV3-1 (or the pseudogene TRBV3-2) and TRBJ1-4; 11 nucleotides line up with TRBD1. J gave up 4 bases and V 3 bases, and 4 bases lay outside the gene matches. This CDR3 is built from 16 residues. Looked up from germline, CDR1 is LGHDT and CDR2 is YNNKEL (reference sequence). CDR3 loop: CASSQLGTGGNEKLFF. The CDR3 DNA reads TGTGCCAGCAGCCAGCTCGGGACAGGGGGTAATGAAAAACTGTTTTTT.

The chain combines TRBV28 with TRBJ2-7, with unresolved D. Trimming pared 3 bases from V and 2 bases from J, leaving 11 bases between. Germline values: CDR1 MDHEN, CDR2 SYDVKM. The CDR3 extends over 14 amino acids. The CDR3 loop reads CASSLRQITYEQYF. Here the CDR3 DNA reads TGTGCCAGCAGTTTGAGGCAGATAACCTACGAGCAGTACTTC.

This clone was seen a few times. Other DNA sequences in this specimen translate into the identical CDR3. The rearrangement uses TRBV5-4 and TRBJ2-1; 7 bases are shared with TRBD1. Trimming at V came to 0 bases and at J to 2 bases, leaving 2 bases not matched to a gene. This CDR3 region has 15 residues. Germline V gene data show CDR1 as SGHNT and CDR2 as YYREEE (reference sequence). The CDR3, as DNA: TGTGCCAGCAGCTTGGGACAGGGCCCCTACAATGAGCAGTTCTTC. It translates to CASSLGQGPYNEQFF.

The chain recombines TRBV19 with TRBJ2-7, with 7 bases that match TRBD2. Losses at the gene ends were 0 bases for V and 2 bases for J; bases not matched to a gene: 1. Germline loops: CDR1 LNHDA, CDR2 SQIVND (reference sequence). The CDR3 has 14 amino acids. This CDR3 reads CASSIDLAAYEQYF. The CDR3 nucleotides are TGTGCCAGTAGTATAGACCTAGCGGCCTACGAGCAGTACTTC.

The gene calls are TRBV5-4 and TRBJ2-5; D is possibly TRBD1 (6 bases). V lost 2 bases to trimming and J lost 0 bases, with 14 bases between them. Germline CDR1 SGHNT, CDR2 YYREEE (reference sequence). The CDR3 runs 16 residues. CDR3 protein: CASSFLGGVNQETQYF. CDR3 coding DNA: TGTGCCAGCAGCTTTTTAGGGGGAGTAAACCAAGAGACCCAGTACTTC.

The chain links TRBV6-6 to TRBJ2-1; 9 nucleotides agree with TRBD1. CDR3 length: 15 residues. The ends lost 5 bases at V and 9 bases at J; junction bases unmatched: 11. Germline CDR1 reads MNHNY; CDR2 reads SVGAGI (reference sequence). CDR3 amino acids: CASSRGTGGAGEQFF. The CDR3 DNA is TGTGCCAGCAGTCGCGGAACAGGGGGCGCGGGTGAGCAGTTCTTC.

This sequence joins TRBV2 and TRBJ1-1; D is possibly TRBD1 (5 bases). CDR1 and CDR2 from the germline V gene are SNHLY and FYNNEI. The CDR3 has 14 amino acids. Trimming took off 4 bases at V and 7 bases at J, with 16 bases between the two ends. The DNA of the CDR3 is TGTGCCAGCAGTGGACGAAGGCAGGGTGGTGAAGCTTTCTTT. This sequence encodes CASSGRRQGGEAFF.

V and J are TRBV14 and TRBJ2-2; 9 nucleotides align to TRBD1. Germline CDR1 and CDR2: SGHDN and FVKESK. With 4 bases clipped from V and 7 bases from J, the junction kept 7 bases outside the gene matches. CDR3 length equals 15 residues. The CDR3 coding sequence is TGTGCCAGCAGCCGCAACAGGGGGCCGGGCGGGGAGCTGTTTTTT. Translated, it gives CASSRNRGPGGELFF.

The chain links TRBV4-1 to TRBJ2-5, with D uncertain. Trimming shortened V by 1 base and J by 4 bases, and 10 bases separated the two germline ends. The V gene's germline CDR1 is MGHRA and CDR2 YSYEKL. CDR3 length: 14 amino acids. The CDR3 coding sequence is TGCGCCAGCAGCCAAGTAGGAGTACCAGAGACCCAGTACTTC. It is translated as CASSQVGVPETQYF.

The chain employs TRBV5-1 and TRBJ1-2; TRBD1 might be the D (5 bases). Trimming shortened V by 5 bases and J by 6 bases, and 17 bases separated the two germline ends. Germline CDR1 reads SGHRS; CDR2 reads YFSETQ. The CDR3 length is 14 residues. CDR3 loop: CASRFTGTIDGYTF. The CDR3 region has the DNA TGCGCCAGCAGGTTTACCGGGACTATCGATGGCTACACCTTC.

The genes are TRBV14 and TRBJ1-1; D gene uncertain. CDR1 and CDR2 from the germline V gene are SGHDN and FVKESK. The CDR3 loop spans 13 amino acids. The V and J ends lost 4 bases and 8 bases respectively, with 14 bases between them. The CDR3 sequence: CASSPWTKEEAFF. CDR3 DNA sequence: TGTGCCAGCAGCCCGTGGACTAAAGAAGAAGCTTTCTTT.

The chain couples TRBV19 to TRBJ2-2; D remains unclear. This CDR3 contains 14 residues. Trimming took 8 bases from V and 0 from J, leaving 10 bases between them. Germline V gives CDR1 LNHDA, CDR2 SQIVND (reference sequence). CDR3 residues: CASRVPANTGELFF. The CDR3 coding sequence is TGTGCCAGTCGCGTGCCTGCGAACACCGGGGAGCTGTTTTTT.

V and J are TRBV7-9 and TRBJ2-3, with 8 bases that match TRBD1. There are 14 residues in the CDR3. CDR1 is SEHNR, CDR2 FQNEAQ, per germline (reference sequence). The V segment lost 7 bases and the J segment 0 bases; nucleotides outside the gene matches: 3. The CDR3 DNA sequence: TGTGCCAGCACGGGGACAGGAAGCACAGATACGCAGTATTTT. Amino acids: CASTGTGSTDTQYF.